The rows below give T cell receptor beta chains drawn from one sample of a study of shared clonotypes between healthy human individuals. The method was immunoSEQ multiplex PCR; TCRdb's version includes in-frame clones alone and lacks a portion of them. This sample has roughly 2,000,000 clones, with 90% to 95% found just once. The source material was naive CD8+ T cells from PBMCs. These receptor sequences come from a man between 18 and 35 years old in good health. Some clones in this sample may be carry-over from other donors' samples. CDR3s include the opening cysteine and the closing phenylalanine or tryptophan. D genes are given only for firm matches. Size is stated for part of the rows, as once, few or many counts, or as a class when the clone is expanded.

V gene	D gene	clone size	J gene	CDR3 length	CDR3 protein	CDR3 DNA
TRBV30	.	.	TRBJ2-5	12	CAWNEYQETQYF	TGTGCCTGGAATGAGTACCAAGAGACCCAGTACTTC
TRBV4-3	.	.	TRBJ1-2	15	CASSQFSLGSYGYTF	TGCGCCAGCAGCCAATTTTCGTTGGGGTCATATGGCTACACCTTC
TRBV5-1	.	.	TRBJ2-5	15	CASSSMGSITETQYF	TGCGCCAGCAGCTCAATGGGCTCTATAACAGAGACCCAGTACTTC
TRBV27	.	.	TRBJ2-7	12	CASGILGREQYF	TGTGCCAGCGGAATTCTGGGGCGGGAGCAGTACTTC
TRBV29-1	.	.	TRBJ1-2	16	CSVVSSASSKDYGYTF	TGCAGCGTTGTCAGTTCCGCGTCGAGTAAGGACTATGGCTACACCTTC
TRBV5-6	.	.	TRBJ1-1	15	CASSESGLKNTEAFF	TGTGCCAGCAGCGAATCAGGGTTGAAAAACACTGAAGCTTTCTTT
TRBV11-2	TRBD2	.	TRBJ2-7	16	CASSRGLAPPSHEQYF	TGTGCCAGCAGCCGGGGACTAGCCCCGCCGAGCCACGAGCAGTACTTC
TRBV2	.	.	TRBJ2-7	13	CASSGHNLYEQYF	TGTGCCAGCAGTGGGCATAACTTATACGAGCAGTACTTC
TRBV2	.	.	TRBJ2-1	14	CASSELADYNEQFF	TGTGCCAGCAGTGAACTAGCAGATTACAATGAGCAGTTCTTC
TRBV7-9	.	.	TRBJ2-5	16	CASSPDREGIGETQYF	TGTGCCAGCAGCCCCGACAGGGAGGGGATCGGAGAGACCCAGTACTTC
TRBV7-9	TRBD1	.	TRBJ2-3	15	CASSGTGVSTDTQYF	TGTGCCAGCAGCGGGACAGGGGTGTCGACAGATACGCAGTATTTT
TRBV9	.	.	TRBJ1-2	15	CASSVAEGHNYGYTF	TGTGCCAGCAGCGTAGCTGAGGGGCATAACTATGGCTACACCTTC
TRBV11-2	TRBD2	.	TRBJ2-7	11	CASSWGGEQYF	TGTGCCAGCAGTTGGGGGGGCGAGCAGTACTTC
TRBV11-1	TRBD2	.	TRBJ2-1	16	CASSLMTSGSGNEQFF	TGTGCCAGCAGCTTAATGACTAGCGGGAGTGGTAATGAGCAGTTCTTC
TRBV19	.	.	TRBJ1-5	13	CASGDGSNQPQHF	TGTGCCAGTGGGGACGGTAGCAATCAGCCCCAGCATTTT
TRBV7-2	TRBD1	.	TRBJ2-7	14	CASSQGASPYEQYF	TGTGCCAGCAGTCAGGGGGCCTCGCCTTACGAGCAGTACTTC
TRBV28	.	.	TRBJ2-2	15	CASSPAGSNTGELFF	TGTGCCAGCAGCCCCGCAGGGTCGAACACCGGGGAGCTGTTTTTT
TRBV28	.	.	TRBJ2-7	14	CASSLSSNGYEQYF	TGTGCCAGCAGTTTATCTTCGAACGGCTACGAGCAGTACTTC
TRBV27	.	.	TRBJ2-7	15	CASSSPGRGFYEQYF	TGTGCCAGCAGTTCCCCGGGCAGGGGATTCTACGAGCAGTACTTC
TRBV11-2	.	.	TRBJ1-2	14	CASSSVGANYGYTF	TGTGCCAGCAGCTCGGTAGGGGCCAACTATGGCTACACCTTC
TRBV5-1	TRBD1	.	TRBJ1-1	14	CASSPDRVPTEAFF	TGCGCCAGCAGCCCCGACAGGGTTCCCACTGAAGCTTTCTTT
TRBV4-1	.	.	TRBJ2-5	16	CASSRTPERLGETQYF	TGCGCCAGCAGCCGCACCCCGGAACGGTTGGGGGAGACCCAGTACTTC
TRBV27	TRBD2	once	TRBJ2-3	16	CASTDREGRGADTQYF	TGTGCCAGCACCGACCGGGAGGGGCGCGGGGCAGATACGCAGTATTTT
TRBV19	.	.	TRBJ1-1	14	CASSWGALNTEAFF	TGTGCCAGTTCCTGGGGGGCCCTCAACACTGAAGCTTTCTTT
TRBV19	.	.	TRBJ2-7	16	CASSIDRAGGSYEQYF	TGTGCCAGTAGTATAGATCGAGCGGGCGGGTCCTACGAGCAGTACTTC
TRBV2	.	.	TRBJ2-1	14	CAGSARGSYNEQFF	TGTGCCGGAAGCGCCCGAGGCTCCTACAATGAGCAGTTCTTC
TRBV28	.	.	TRBJ2-1	14	CASSPSPFPNEQFF	TGTGCCAGCAGCCCATCCCCCTTCCCCAATGAGCAGTTCTTC
TRBV15	.	.	TRBJ2-2	14	CATSETRLVWELFF	TGTGCCACCAGCGAGACCAGACTAGTCTGGGAGCTGTTTTTT
TRBV2	.	.	TRBJ1-5	15	CASSEWGNSNQPQHF	TGTGCCAGCAGTGAATGGGGTAATAGCAATCAGCCCCAGCATTTT
TRBV29-1	.	.	TRBJ1-1	11	CSYLGTSEAFF	TGCAGTTACCTTGGGACATCTGAAGCTTTCTTT
TRBV7-9	.	.	TRBJ2-1	14	CASRRVADYNEQFF	TGTGCCAGCAGGCGGGTAGCGGACTACAATGAGCAGTTCTTC
TRBV5-1	.	.	TRBJ1-5	19	CASSLCRVRVDRCNQPQHF	TGCGCCAGCAGCTTGTGTCGGGTAAGAGTTGACCGCTGCAATCAGCCCCAGCATTTT
TRBV27	.	.	TRBJ2-1	13	CASSLRPHSEQFF	TGTGCCAGCAGTTTAAGGCCCCATAGTGAGCAGTTCTTC
TRBV28	TRBD1	.	TRBJ1-2	13	CASSTGTGAGYTF	TGTGCCAGCAGCACCGGGACAGGGGCGGGCTACACCTTC
TRBV4-3	TRBD2	.	TRBJ2-1	17	CASSQPTSGHTYNEQFF	TGCGCCAGCAGCCAACCGACTAGCGGGCATACCTACAATGAGCAGTTCTTC
TRBV7-9	.	few	TRBJ1-1	14	CASSTNRGDTEAFF	TGTGCCAGCAGCACGAATCGTGGTGACACTGAAGCTTTCTTT
TRBV27	.	.	TRBJ1-2	15	CASSLILGSTDGYTF	TGTGCCAGCAGTTTAATTTTAGGCAGTACTGACGGCTACACCTTC
TRBV4-1	.	.	TRBJ2-7	13	CASSQGGGREQYF	TGCGCCAGCAGCCAAGGGGGTGGTCGTGAGCAGTACTTC
TRBV9	TRBD1	.	TRBJ1-2	17	CASSVEQTGGANYGYTF	TGTGCCAGCAGCGTAGAGCAAACAGGGGGCGCTAACTATGGCTACACCTTC
TRBV7-2	TRBD1	.	TRBJ2-7	14	CASSFGQGPYEQYF	TGTGCCAGCAGCTTCGGACAGGGCCCCTACGAGCAGTACTTC
TRBV5-6	.	.	TRBJ2-1	13	CASSRGTYNEQFF	TGTGCCAGCAGCCGGGGGACTTACAATGAGCAGTTCTTC
TRBV9	TRBD2	.	TRBJ2-7	12	CASSRGGHEQYF	TGTGCCAGCAGCCGGGGAGGGCACGAGCAGTACTTC
TRBV10-3	.	.	TRBJ1-5	17	CAISGTLFGDSNQPQHF	TGTGCCATCAGTGGCACACTTTTTGGGGACAGCAATCAGCCCCAGCATTTT
TRBV7-9	.	.	TRBJ2-7	12	CASSSNSYEQYF	TGTGCCAGCAGCTCCAACAGCTACGAGCAGTACTTC
TRBV4-3	TRBD1	.	TRBJ2-5	17	CASSQEGQGAYQETQYF	TGCGCCAGCAGCCAAGAGGGCCAGGGGGCATACCAAGAGACCCAGTACTTC
TRBV7-2	.	once	TRBJ2-7	11	CASSFSYEQYF	TGTGCCAGCAGCTTCAGCTACGAGCAGTACTTC
TRBV4-1	.	once	TRBJ2-7	13	CASSLAVRGEQYF	TGCGCCAGCAGCCTGGCAGTCCGAGGGGAGCAGTACTTC
TRBV4-2	.	.	TRBJ2-7	16	CASSQVGIANPYEQYF	TGTGCCAGCAGCCAAGTGGGTATCGCGAACCCCTACGAGCAGTACTTC
TRBV27	TRBD2	.	TRBJ2-1	13	CASTGEGYNEQFF	TGTGCCAGCACGGGGGAGGGTTACAATGAGCAGTTCTTC
TRBV6-1	TRBD2	.	TRBJ2-1	19	CASSEEGLAGRSSYNEQFF	TGTGCCAGCAGTGAAGAGGGACTAGCGGGCCGGAGCTCCTACAATGAGCAGTTCTTC
TRBV2	.	.	TRBJ2-7	16	CASSEADGWETYEQYF	TGTGCCAGCAGTGAAGCGGACGGATGGGAAACCTACGAGCAGTACTTC
TRBV4-1	.	.	TRBJ2-3	15	CASSQGPASTDTQYF	TGCGCCAGCAGCCAAGGACCCGCTAGCACAGATACGCAGTATTTT
TRBV28	.	once	TRBJ2-3	15	CASSLSGSGTDTQYF	TGTGCCAGCAGTTTATCCGGGAGTGGCACAGATACGCAGTATTTT
TRBV19	.	.	TRBJ1-5	14	CASSYGFGNQPQHF	TGTGCCAGTAGTTACGGATTTGGCAATCAGCCCCAGCATTTT
TRBV19	TRBD1	.	TRBJ1-2	17	CASSSWTGDTPEYGYTF	TGTGCCAGTAGTTCCTGGACAGGGGACACCCCTGAATATGGCTACACCTTC
TRBV5-1	.	.	TRBJ1-2	14	CASSSPGRGDGYTF	TGCGCCAGCAGCTCCCCGGGAAGGGGAGATGGCTACACCTTC
TRBV7-9	.	few	TRBJ1-2	13	CASSYWAAYGYTF	TGTGCCAGCAGCTATTGGGCAGCCTATGGCTACACCTTC
TRBV27	.	.	TRBJ2-7	16	CASSLSSGTRSYEQYF	TGTGCCAGCAGTTTATCGAGCGGGACACGGTCCTACGAGCAGTACTTC
TRBV7-9	.	.	TRBJ2-1	16	CASSPGPESSYNEQFF	TGTGCCAGCAGCCCGGGGCCCGAAAGCTCCTACAATGAGCAGTTCTTC